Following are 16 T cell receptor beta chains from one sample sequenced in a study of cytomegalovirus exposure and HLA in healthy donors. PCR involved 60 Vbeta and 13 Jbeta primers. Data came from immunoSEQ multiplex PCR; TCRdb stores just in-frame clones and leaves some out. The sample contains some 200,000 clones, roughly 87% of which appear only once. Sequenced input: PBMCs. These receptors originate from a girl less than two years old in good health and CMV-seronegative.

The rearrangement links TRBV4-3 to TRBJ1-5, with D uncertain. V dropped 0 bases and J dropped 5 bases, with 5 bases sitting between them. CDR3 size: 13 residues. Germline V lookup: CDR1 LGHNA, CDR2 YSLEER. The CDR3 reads CASSQDADQPQHF. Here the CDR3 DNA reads TGCGCCAGCAGCCAAGATGCGGATCAGCCCCAGCATTTT.

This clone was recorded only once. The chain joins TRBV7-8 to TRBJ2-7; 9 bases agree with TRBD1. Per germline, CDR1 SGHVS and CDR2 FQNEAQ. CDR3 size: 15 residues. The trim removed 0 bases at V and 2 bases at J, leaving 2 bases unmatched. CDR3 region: CASSLARTGAYEQYF. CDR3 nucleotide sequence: TGTGCCAGCAGCTTAGCGAGGACAGGGGCCTACGAGCAGTACTTC.

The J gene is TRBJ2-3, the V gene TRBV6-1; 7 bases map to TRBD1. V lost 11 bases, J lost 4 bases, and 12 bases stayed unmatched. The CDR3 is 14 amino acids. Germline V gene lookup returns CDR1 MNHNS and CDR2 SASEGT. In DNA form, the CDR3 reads TGTGCCGGGGGATTTCTGACAGGGTCAGATACGCAGTATTTT. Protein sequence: CAGGFLTGSDTQYF.

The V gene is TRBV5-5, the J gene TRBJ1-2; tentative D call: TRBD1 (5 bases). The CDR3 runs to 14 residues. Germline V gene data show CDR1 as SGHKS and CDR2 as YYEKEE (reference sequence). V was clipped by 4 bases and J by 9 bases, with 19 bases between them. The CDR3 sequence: CASSLEGRAPSYTF. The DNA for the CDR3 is TGTGCCAGCAGCCTGGAGGGGAGGGCTCCCAGCTACACCTTC.

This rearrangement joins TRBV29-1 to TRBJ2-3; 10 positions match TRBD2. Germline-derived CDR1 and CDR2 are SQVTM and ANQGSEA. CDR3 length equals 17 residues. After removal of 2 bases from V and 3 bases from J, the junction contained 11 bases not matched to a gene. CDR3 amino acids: CSVERLAGASGTDTQYF. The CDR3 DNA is TGCAGCGTTGAACGCCTAGCGGGGGCCTCGGGGACAGATACGCAGTATTTT.

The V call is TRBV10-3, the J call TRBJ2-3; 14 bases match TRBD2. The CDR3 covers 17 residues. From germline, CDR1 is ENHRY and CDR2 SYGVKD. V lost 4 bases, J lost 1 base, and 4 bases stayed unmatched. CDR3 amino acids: CAISGLAGGPGTDTQYF. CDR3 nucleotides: TGTGCCATCAGTGGACTAGCGGGAGGGCCAGGCACAGATACGCAGTATTTT.

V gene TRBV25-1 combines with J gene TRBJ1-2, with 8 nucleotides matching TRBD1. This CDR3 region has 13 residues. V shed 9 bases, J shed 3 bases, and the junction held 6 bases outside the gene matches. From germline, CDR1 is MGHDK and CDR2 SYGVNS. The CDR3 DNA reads TGTGCCAGTAAAGACAGGGGCGACTATGGCTACACCTTC. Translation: CASKDRGDYGYTF.

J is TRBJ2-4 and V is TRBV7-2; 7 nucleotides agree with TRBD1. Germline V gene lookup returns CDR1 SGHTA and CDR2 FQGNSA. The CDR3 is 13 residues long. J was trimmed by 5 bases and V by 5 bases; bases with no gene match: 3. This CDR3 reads CASSVDRENIQYF. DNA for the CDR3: TGTGCCAGCAGCGTAGACAGGGAAAACATTCAGTACTTC.

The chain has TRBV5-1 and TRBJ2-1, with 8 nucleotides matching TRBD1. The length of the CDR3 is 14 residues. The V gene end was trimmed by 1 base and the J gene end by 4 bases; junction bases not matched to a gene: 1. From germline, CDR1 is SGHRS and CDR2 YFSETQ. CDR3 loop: CASSLRDRYNEQFF. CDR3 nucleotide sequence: TGCGCCAGCAGCTTGAGGGACAGGTACAATGAGCAGTTCTTC.

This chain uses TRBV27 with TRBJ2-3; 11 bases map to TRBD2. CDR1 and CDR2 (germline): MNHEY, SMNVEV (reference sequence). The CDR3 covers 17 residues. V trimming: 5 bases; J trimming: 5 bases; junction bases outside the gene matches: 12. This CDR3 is CASSPLSTSGKGDTQYF. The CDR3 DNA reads TGTGCCAGCAGTCCCCTGTCGACTAGCGGGAAGGGAGATACGCAGTATTTT.

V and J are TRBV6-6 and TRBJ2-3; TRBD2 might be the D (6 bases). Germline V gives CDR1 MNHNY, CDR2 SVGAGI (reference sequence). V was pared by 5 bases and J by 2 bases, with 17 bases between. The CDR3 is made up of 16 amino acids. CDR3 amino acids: CASSPARLVATDTQYF. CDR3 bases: TGTGCCAGCAGTCCAGCGCGACTAGTCGCCACAGATACGCAGTATTTT.

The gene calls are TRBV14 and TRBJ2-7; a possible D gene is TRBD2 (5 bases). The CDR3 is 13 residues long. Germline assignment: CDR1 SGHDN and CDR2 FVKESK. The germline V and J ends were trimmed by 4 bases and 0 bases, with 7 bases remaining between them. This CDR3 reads CASSRRDSYEQYF. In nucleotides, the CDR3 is TGTGCCAGCAGCCGCCGGGACTCCTACGAGCAGTACTTC.

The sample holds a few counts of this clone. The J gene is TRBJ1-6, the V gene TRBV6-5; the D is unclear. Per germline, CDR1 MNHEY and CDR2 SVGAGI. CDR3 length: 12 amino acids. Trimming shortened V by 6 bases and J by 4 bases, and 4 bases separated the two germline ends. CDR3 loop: CASRQYNSPLHF. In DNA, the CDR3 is TGTGCCAGCAGACAGTATAATTCACCCCTCCACTTT.

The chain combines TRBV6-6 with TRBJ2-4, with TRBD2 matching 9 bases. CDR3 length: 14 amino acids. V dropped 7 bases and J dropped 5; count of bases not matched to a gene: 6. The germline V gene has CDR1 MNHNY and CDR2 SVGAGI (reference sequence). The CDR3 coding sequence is TGTGCCAGCATCCGGGTAGCGGGAGAAAACATTCAGTACTTC. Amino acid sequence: CASIRVAGENIQYF.

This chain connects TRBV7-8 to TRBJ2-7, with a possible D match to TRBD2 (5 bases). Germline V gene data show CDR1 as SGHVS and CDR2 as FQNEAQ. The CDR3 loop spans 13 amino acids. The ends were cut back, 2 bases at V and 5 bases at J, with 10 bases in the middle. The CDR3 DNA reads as TGTGCCAGCAGCTTATTCTCGCGGGACGAGCAGTACTTC. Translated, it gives CASSLFSRDEQYF.

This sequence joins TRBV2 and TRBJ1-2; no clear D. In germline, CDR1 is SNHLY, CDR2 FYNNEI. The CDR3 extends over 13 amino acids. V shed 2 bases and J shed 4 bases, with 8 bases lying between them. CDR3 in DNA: TGTGCCAGCAGTGAAACTAATCTCTATGGCTACACCTTC. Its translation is CASSETNLYGYTF.